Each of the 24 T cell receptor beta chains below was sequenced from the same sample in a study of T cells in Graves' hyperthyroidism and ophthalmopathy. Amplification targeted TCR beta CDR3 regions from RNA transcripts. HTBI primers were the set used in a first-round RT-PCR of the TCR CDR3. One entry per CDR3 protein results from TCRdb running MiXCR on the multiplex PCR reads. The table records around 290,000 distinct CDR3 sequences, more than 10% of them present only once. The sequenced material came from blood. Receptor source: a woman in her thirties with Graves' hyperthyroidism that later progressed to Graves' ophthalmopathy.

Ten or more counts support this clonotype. For the CDR3, the DNA is TGTGCCAGCAGTTCCCTCGGGGTAGGGCATGAAGCTTTCTTT. Translating gives CASSSLGVGHEAFF. The J gene is TRBJ1-1, the V gene TRBV27; unclear D gene. Germline CDR1 is MNHEY and CDR2 is SMNVEV (reference sequence). CDR3 length equals 14 residues. The V end lost 4 bases, the J end lost 7 bases, and 16 bases lay between the germline ends.

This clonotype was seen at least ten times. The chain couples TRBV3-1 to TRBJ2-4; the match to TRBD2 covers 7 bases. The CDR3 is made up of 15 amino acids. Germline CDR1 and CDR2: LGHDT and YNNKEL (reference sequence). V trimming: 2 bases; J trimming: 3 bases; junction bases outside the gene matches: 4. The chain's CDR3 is CASSQPRDYKNIQYF. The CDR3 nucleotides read TGTGCCAGCAGCCAACCCCGGGACTACAAAAACATTCAGTACTTC.

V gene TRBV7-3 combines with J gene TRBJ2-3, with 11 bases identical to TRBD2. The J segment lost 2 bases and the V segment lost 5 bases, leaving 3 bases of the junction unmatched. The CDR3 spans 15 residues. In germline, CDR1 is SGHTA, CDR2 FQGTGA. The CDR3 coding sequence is TGTGCCAGCAGCCTAGCGGGGGGTCACACAGATACGCAGTATTTT. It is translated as CASSLAGGHTDTQYF. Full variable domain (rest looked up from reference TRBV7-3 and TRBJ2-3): GAGVSQTPSNKVTEKGKYVELRCDPISGHTALYWYRQSLGQGPEFLIYFQGTGAADDSGLPNDRFFAVRPEGSVSTLKIQRTERGDSAVYLCASSLAGGHTDTQYFGPGTRLTVL.

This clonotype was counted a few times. CDR3 DNA sequence: TGTGCCAGCAGCTTGGTCGGGCAGGGCTTTGGAAACACCATATATTTT. Translated: CASSLVGQGFGNTIYF. J is TRBJ1-3 and V is TRBV5-5, with D possibly being TRBD1 (5 bases). Trimming left V 0 bases short and J 3 bases short, with 13 bases between. The CDR3 extends over 16 amino acids. Germline values: CDR1 SGHKS, CDR2 YYEKEE (reference sequence).

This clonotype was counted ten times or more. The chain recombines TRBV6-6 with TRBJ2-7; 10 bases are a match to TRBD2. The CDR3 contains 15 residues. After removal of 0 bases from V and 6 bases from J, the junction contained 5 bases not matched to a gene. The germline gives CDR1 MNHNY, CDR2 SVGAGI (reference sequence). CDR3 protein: CASSYSIIAGGEQYF. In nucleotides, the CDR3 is TGTGCCAGCAGTTACTCAATAATAGCGGGAGGCGAGCAGTACTTC.

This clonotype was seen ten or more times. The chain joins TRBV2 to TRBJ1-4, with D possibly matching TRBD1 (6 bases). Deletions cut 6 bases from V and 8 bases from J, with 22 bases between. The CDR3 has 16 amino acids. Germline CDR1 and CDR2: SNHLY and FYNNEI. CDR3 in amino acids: CASRDKIRAGAEKLFF. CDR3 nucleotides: TGTGCCAGCAGAGATAAAATAAGGGCAGGGGCGGAAAAACTGTTTTTT.

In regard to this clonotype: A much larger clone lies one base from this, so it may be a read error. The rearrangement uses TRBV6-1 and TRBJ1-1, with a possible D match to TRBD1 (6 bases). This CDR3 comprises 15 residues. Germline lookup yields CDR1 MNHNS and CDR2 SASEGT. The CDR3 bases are TGTGCCGGCAGTGAATCAGTAGGGGAGGGGGTTGAAGCTTTCTTT. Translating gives CAGSESVGEGVEAFF.

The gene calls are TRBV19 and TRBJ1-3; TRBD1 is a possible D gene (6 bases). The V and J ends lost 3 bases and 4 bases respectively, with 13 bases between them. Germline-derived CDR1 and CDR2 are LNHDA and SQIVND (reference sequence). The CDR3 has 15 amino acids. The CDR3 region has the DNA TGTGCCAGTAGTATTCTGGGGGCTGCAGGAAACACCATATATTTT. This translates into CASSILGAAGNTIYF.

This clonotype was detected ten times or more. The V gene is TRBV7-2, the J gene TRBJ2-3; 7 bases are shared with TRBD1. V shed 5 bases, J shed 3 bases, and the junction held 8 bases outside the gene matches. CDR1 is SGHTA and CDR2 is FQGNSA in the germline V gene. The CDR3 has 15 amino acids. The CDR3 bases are TGTGCCAGCAGCCCAAGACAGGGTAGGACAGATACGCAGTATTTT. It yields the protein CASSPRQGRTDTQYF.

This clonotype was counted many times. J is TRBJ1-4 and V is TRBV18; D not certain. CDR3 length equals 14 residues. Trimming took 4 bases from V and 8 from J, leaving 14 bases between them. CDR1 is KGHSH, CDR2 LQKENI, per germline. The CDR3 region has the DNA TGTGCCAGCTCACAAATTCAGGAGGAGGAAAAACTGTTTTTT. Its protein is CASSQIQEEEKLFF.

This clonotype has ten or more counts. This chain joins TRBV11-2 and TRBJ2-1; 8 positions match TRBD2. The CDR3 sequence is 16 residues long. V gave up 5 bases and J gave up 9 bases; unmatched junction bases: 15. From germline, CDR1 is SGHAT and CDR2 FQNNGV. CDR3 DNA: TGTGCCAGCAGCCCTTGGACGGACGGGGGGGTTCCTGAGCAGTTCTTC. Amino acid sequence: CASSPWTDGGVPEQFF. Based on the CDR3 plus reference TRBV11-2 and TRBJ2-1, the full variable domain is EAGVAQSPRYKIIEKRQSVAFWCNPISGHATLYWYQQILGQGPKLLIQFQNNGVVDDSQLPKDRFSAERLKGVDSTLKIQPAKLEDSAVYLCASSPWTDGGVPEQFFGPGTRLTVL.

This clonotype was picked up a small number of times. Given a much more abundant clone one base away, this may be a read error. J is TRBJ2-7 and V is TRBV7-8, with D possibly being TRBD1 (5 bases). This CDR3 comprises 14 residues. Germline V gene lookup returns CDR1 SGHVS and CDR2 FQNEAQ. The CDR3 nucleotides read TGTGCCAGCAGCTTAGCCAGGGCACCCTACGAGCGGTACTTC. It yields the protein CASSLARAPYERYF.

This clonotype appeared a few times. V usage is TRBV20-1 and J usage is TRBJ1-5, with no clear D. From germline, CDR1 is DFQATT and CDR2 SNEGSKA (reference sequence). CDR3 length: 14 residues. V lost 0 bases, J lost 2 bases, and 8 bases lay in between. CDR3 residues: CSARDLKGNQPQHF. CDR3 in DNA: TGCAGTGCTAGAGATCTGAAGGGCAATCAGCCCCAGCATTTT.

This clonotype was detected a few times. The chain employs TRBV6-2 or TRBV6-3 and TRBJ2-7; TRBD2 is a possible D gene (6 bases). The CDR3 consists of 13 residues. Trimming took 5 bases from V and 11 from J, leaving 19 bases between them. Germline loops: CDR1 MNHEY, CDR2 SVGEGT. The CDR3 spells CASSAGRMNEEYF. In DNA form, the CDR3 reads TGTGCCAGCAGTGCGGGACGGATGAATGAGGAGTACTTC.

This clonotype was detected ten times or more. The CDR3 region is CASSVRPSAGAYEQYF. The CDR3 DNA reads as TGTGCCAGCAGTGTTCGACCTTCAGCGGGAGCCTACGAGCAGTACTTC. The chain combines TRBV6-1 with TRBJ2-7; 8 bases match TRBD2. Per the germline V gene, CDR1 is MNHNS and CDR2 is SASEGT. This CDR3 is 16 amino acids long. Unmatched junction bases numbered 10, after V lost 4 bases and J lost 2 bases.

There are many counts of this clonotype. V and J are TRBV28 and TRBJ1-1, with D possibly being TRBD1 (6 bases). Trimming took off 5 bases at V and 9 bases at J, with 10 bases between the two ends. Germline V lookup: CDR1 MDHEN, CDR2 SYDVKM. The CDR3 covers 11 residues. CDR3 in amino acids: CASSQGQKAFF. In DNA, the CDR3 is TGTGCCAGCAGTCAAGGACAGAAAGCTTTCTTT.

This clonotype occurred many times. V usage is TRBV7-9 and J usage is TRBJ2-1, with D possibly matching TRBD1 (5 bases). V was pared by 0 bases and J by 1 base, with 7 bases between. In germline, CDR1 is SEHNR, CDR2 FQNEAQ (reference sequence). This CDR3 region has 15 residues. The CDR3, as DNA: TGTGCCAGCAGCTTAGCGGGGCAATCCTACAATGAGCAGTTCTTC. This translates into CASSLAGQSYNEQFF.

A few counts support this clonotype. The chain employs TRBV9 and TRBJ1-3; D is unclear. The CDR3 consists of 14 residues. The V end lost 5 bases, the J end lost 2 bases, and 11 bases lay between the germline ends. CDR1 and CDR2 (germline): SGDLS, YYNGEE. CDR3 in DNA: TGTGCCAGCAGTGCCGATCTAACTGGAAACACCATATATTTT. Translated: CASSADLTGNTIYF.

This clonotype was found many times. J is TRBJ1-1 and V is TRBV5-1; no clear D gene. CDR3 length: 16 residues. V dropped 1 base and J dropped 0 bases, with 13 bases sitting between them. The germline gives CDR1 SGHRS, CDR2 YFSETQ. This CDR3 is CASSLTSTYLNTEAFF. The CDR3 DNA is TGCGCCAGCAGCTTGACATCCACGTACTTGAACACTGAAGCTTTCTTT.

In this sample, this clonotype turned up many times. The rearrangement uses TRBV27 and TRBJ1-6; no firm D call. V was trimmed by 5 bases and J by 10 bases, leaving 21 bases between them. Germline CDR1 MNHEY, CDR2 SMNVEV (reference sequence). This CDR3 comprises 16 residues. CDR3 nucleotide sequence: TGTGCCAGCAGTAAGAAGGCGCAGACCTTCGGCTCACCCCTCCACTTT. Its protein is CASSKKAQTFGSPLHF.

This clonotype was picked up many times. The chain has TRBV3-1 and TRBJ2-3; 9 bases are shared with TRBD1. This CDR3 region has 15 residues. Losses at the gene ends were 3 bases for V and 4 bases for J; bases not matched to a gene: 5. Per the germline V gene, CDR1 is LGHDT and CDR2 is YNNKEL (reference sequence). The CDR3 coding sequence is TGTGCCAGCAGCCATGGGGACAGGGACCCAGATACGCAGTATTTT. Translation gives CASSHGDRDPDTQYF.

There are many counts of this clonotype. CDR3 sequence: CASSLRRLSPLHF. CDR3 sequence (DNA): TGTGCCAGCTCTCTTCGACGGCTGTCACCCCTCCACTTT. V gene TRBV18 combines with J gene TRBJ1-6; D uncertain. CDR3 length equals 13 residues. Trimming removed 6 bases at V and 10 bases at J, with 13 bases between. Germline-derived CDR1 and CDR2 are KGHSH and LQKENI.

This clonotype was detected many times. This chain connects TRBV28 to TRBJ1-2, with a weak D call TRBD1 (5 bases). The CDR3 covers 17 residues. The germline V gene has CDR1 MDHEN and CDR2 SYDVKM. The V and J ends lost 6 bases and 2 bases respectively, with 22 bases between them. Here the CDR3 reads CASRGRGGGVANYGYTF. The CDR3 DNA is TGTGCCAGCAGGGGACGGGGGGGAGGCGTTGCCAACTATGGCTACACCTTC.

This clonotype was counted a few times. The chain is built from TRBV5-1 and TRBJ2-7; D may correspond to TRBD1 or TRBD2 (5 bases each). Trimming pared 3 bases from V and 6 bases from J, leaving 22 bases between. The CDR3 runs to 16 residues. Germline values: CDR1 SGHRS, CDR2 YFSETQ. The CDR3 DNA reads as TGCGCCAGCAGCTCGTCGGGGACCCGGACTTTACGCGAGCAGTACTTC. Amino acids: CASSSSGTRTLREQYF.